The 31 T cell receptor beta chains below come from one sample, sequenced in a study of CD8 T cells in Susac syndrome. RNA, at roughly 0.45 to 1 ug, was reverse transcribed with random hexamers. TCRdb independently ran MiXCR on the immunoSEQ multiplex PCR reads; one entry per CDR3 protein. This sample has tens of thousands of distinct CDR3 sequences, with 90% to 95% found just once. The sequenced sample consisted of CD8+ T cells from PBMCs. Receptors originate from a human donor in good health.

This sequence joins TRBV29-1 and TRBJ2-1; no firm D call. Per the germline V gene, CDR1 is SQVTM and CDR2 is ANQGSEA. Trimming left V 5 bases short and J 7 bases short, with 0 bases between. The CDR3 totals 8 residues. CDR3 in amino acids: CSVNEQFF. CDR3 in DNA: TGCAGCGTTAATGAGCAGTTCTTC.

V is TRBV6-5 and J is TRBJ2-1; D is unclear. With 0 bases removed from V and 0 bases from J, the gap between germline ends came to 12 bases. The germline CDR1 and CDR2 sequences are MNHEY and SVGAGI. This CDR3 is 17 amino acids long. The CDR3 nucleotides are TGTGCCAGCAGTTACTCGACAAGTCTTTACTCCTACAATGAGCAGTTCTTC. This codes for CASSYSTSLYSYNEQFF.

J is TRBJ2-1 and V is TRBV29-1; 7 bases are a match to TRBD2. CDR1 is SQVTM, CDR2 ANQGSEA, per germline. This CDR3 has 17 residues. The junction had 9 bases not matched to a gene; V was cut back by 1 base and J by 0 bases. The CDR3 DNA sequence: TGCAGCGTTGAAGGGGTGGGGCGGGGGAGCTCCTACAATGAGCAGTTCTTC. It specifies CSVEGVGRGSSYNEQFF.

The chain links TRBV12-3 or TRBV12-4 to TRBJ1-3, with D tentatively TRBD1 (5 bases). There are 17 residues in the CDR3. V lost 6 bases to trimming and J lost 2 bases, with 20 bases between them. For the CDR3, the DNA is TGTGCCAGCAGGACCGGGACCGACCCAGCAACTGGAAACACCATATATTTT. Translated, it gives CASRTGTDPATGNTIYF.

This clonotype occurred once. The chain links TRBV7-9 to TRBJ1-2; 10 nucleotides line up with TRBD1. Trimming took 5 bases from V and 7 from J; bases not matched to a gene: 7. The V gene's germline CDR1 is SEHNR and CDR2 FQNEAQ (reference sequence). The CDR3 is 14 amino acids. The CDR3 nucleotides read TGTGCCAGCAGCCCCGGACAGGGGGAGAGTGGCTACACCTTC. Protein: CASSPGQGESGYTF.

The J gene is TRBJ2-7, the V gene TRBV20-1; 8 bases are a match to TRBD2. The V gene end was trimmed by 1 base and the J gene end by 3 bases; junction bases not matched to a gene: 8. Germline CDR1 reads DFQATT; CDR2 reads SNEGSKA (reference sequence). The CDR3 contains 15 residues. This CDR3 is CSARGREGRYYEQYF. The CDR3 DNA follows: TGCAGTGCTAGAGGCCGGGAGGGCAGGTACTACGAGCAGTACTTC.

The V call is TRBV9, the J call TRBJ2-3, with 7 bases aligning to TRBD1. In germline, CDR1 is SGDLS, CDR2 YYNGEE. The V gene end was trimmed by 4 bases and the J gene end by 4 bases; junction bases not matched to a gene: 12. CDR3 length: 16 amino acids. CDR3 coding DNA: TGTGCCAGCAGCTATGAAGGGACAGAGAGCGCAGATACGCAGTATTTT. Its translation: CASSYEGTESADTQYF.

V usage is TRBV19 and J usage is TRBJ2-7, with D perhaps assigned TRBD1 or TRBD2 (5 bases each). Germline CDR1 is LNHDA and CDR2 is SQIVND (reference sequence). V lost 5 bases and J lost 6, with 17 bases in between. The CDR3 has 14 amino acids. This chain's CDR3 is CASSPGTSVGEQYF. The CDR3 nucleotides are TGTGCCAGTAGTCCGGGGACCAGCGTAGGCGAGCAGTACTTC.

The chain employs TRBV29-1 and TRBJ2-1; D is perhaps TRBD1 (6 bases). The CDR3 is made up of 14 amino acids. CDR1 is SQVTM, CDR2 ANQGSEA, per germline. V lost 4 bases and J lost 5, with 15 bases in between. The CDR3 region is CSVVGTWTDNEQFF. In DNA, the CDR3 is TGCAGCGTTGTGGGGACATGGACTGACAATGAGCAGTTCTTC.

V is TRBV27 and J is TRBJ2-3, with 7 bases fitting TRBD2. Germline CDR1 is MNHEY and CDR2 is SMNVEV (reference sequence). This CDR3 has 15 amino acids. Trimming removed 4 bases from V and 3 bases from J; junction bases left unmatched: 7. The CDR3 loop reads CASSYLGGITDTQYF. CDR3 sequence (DNA): TGTGCCAGCAGTTACCTGGGAGGGATTACAGATACGCAGTATTTT.

V and J are TRBV7-9 and TRBJ2-7; 12 bases match TRBD2. J was trimmed by 3 bases and V by 1 base; bases with no gene match: 7. The CDR3 has 17 amino acids. The germline V gene has CDR1 SEHNR and CDR2 FQNEAQ (reference sequence). The CDR3: CASSLVASTSGSYEQYF. In DNA, the CDR3 is TGTGCCAGCAGCTTAGTTGCATCGACTAGCGGGAGCTACGAGCAGTACTTC.

The chain joins TRBV29-1 to TRBJ2-6; D remains unclear. Germline loops: CDR1 SQVTM, CDR2 ANQGSEA. Trimming took 3 bases from V and 3 from J, leaving 6 bases between them. The CDR3 covers 13 residues. As DNA, the CDR3 is TGCAGCGTTGATGGGGTTGGGGCCAACGTCCTGACTTTC. Translated: CSVDGVGANVLTF.

The V call is TRBV10-3, the J call TRBJ2-7; no clear D gene. The germline V gene encodes CDR1 ENHRY and CDR2 SYGVKD. CDR3 length: 11 amino acids. V gave up 8 bases and J gave up 2 bases, with 7 bases separating them. This CDR3 is CAIGVPYEQYF. The CDR3 nucleotides are TGTGCCATCGGGGTCCCCTACGAGCAGTACTTC.

The V call is TRBV9, the J call TRBJ2-7, with D perhaps matching TRBD2 (5 bases). Per germline, CDR1 SGDLS and CDR2 YYNGEE. The CDR3 totals 15 residues. V was shortened by 2 bases and J by 0 bases, with 12 bases between the two germline ends. The CDR3 is CASSVGGLVSYEQYF. The CDR3 DNA is TGTGCCAGCAGCGTTGGAGGACTCGTCTCCTACGAGCAGTACTTC.

V and J are TRBV29-1 and TRBJ2-3, with D perhaps TRBD2 (6 bases). Trimming cost V 3 bases and J 1 base, with 11 bases left between them. Germline V gives CDR1 SQVTM, CDR2 ANQGSEA. The CDR3 length is 14 residues. The chain's CDR3 is CSVEGSGGTDTQYF. The CDR3 DNA sequence: TGCAGCGTTGAGGGTAGCGGTGGCACAGATACGCAGTATTTT.

The chain employs TRBV28 and TRBJ2-7, with D possibly TRBD2 on 5 matching bases. From germline, CDR1 is MDHEN and CDR2 SYDVKM. This CDR3 contains 14 residues. V was clipped by 6 bases and J by 3 bases, with 15 bases between them. CDR3 DNA: TGTGCCAGCAGCCAGATGAGGGAGATCTACGAGCAGTACTTC. Translation gives CASSQMREIYEQYF.

The V and J genes are TRBV25-1 and TRBJ1-1; D uncertain. Germline CDR1 reads MGHDK; CDR2 reads SYGVNS. The V and J ends lost 2 bases and 5 bases respectively, with 6 bases between them. The CDR3 loop spans 12 amino acids. The CDR3 DNA sequence: TGTGCCAGCAGTGAAGCCACTACTGAAGCTTTCTTT. It translates to CASSEATTEAFF. The full variable domain, in which reference TRBV25-1 and TRBJ1-1 provide the parts outside the CDR3, is EADIYQTPRYLVIGTGKKITLECSQTMGHDKMYWYQQDPGMELHLIHYSYGVNSTEKGDLSSESTVSRIRTEHFPLTLESARPSHTSQYLCASSEATTEAFFGQGTRLTVV.

This chain uses TRBV11-2 with TRBJ2-7, with 7 nucleotides matching TRBD1. Germline V CDR1 and CDR2: SGHAT, FQNNGV. The CDR3 is 14 amino acids. V was pared by 5 bases and J by 3 bases, with 7 bases of the junction left unmatched. Here the CDR3 DNA reads TGTGCCAGCAGCCTCTCCAGGGGGTACTACGAGCAGTACTTC. It encodes CASSLSRGYYEQYF. The full variable domain, its missing parts supplied by reference TRBV11-2 and TRBJ2-7, is EAGVAQSPRYKIIEKRQSVAFWCNPISGHATLYWYQQILGQGPKLLIQFQNNGVVDDSQLPKDRFSAERLKGVDSTLKIQPAKLEDSAVYLCASSLSRGYYEQYFGPGTRLTVT.

This clonotype was detected a few times. CDR3 sequence (DNA): TGCAGTGCTAGAGATGCCGAGCGGGAGATCTACGAGCAGTACTTC. It translates to CSARDAEREIYEQYF. J is TRBJ2-7 and V is TRBV20-1; TRBD2 aligns across 8 bases. Germline-derived CDR1 and CDR2 are DFQATT and SNEGSKA (reference sequence). V lost 0 bases to trimming and J lost 3 bases; unmatched junction nucleotides: 7. CDR3 size: 15 residues.

This clonotype was seen only once. The chain recombines TRBV20-1 with TRBJ1-1; D gene unclear. The CDR3 runs to 14 residues. The ends were cut back, 0 bases at V and 0 bases at J, with 8 bases in the middle. Germline V CDR1 and CDR2: DFQATT, SNEGSKA (reference sequence). CDR3 protein: CSARERLMNTEAFF. The CDR3 nucleotides are TGCAGTGCTAGAGAACGACTAATGAACACTGAAGCTTTCTTT.

The chain is built from TRBV15 and TRBJ2-7; 7 bases agree with TRBD1. The V and J ends lost 5 bases and 3 bases, in that order; junction bases with no gene match: 4. The germline gives CDR1 LNHNV, CDR2 YYDKDF (reference sequence). The CDR3 consists of 13 residues. The CDR3 reads CATSPRDSYEQYF. CDR3 bases: TGTGCCACCAGCCCCCGGGACAGCTACGAGCAGTACTTC.

The chain employs TRBV28 and TRBJ2-7; the D is unclear. Germline V gene sequence: CDR1 MDHEN, CDR2 SYDVKM. The CDR3 spans 14 residues. V was trimmed by 4 bases and J by 2 bases, leaving 12 bases between them. This CDR3 reads CASSSPGDPYEQYF. In DNA form, the CDR3 reads TGTGCCAGCAGTTCCCCCGGTGACCCCTACGAGCAGTACTTC.

The chain links TRBV12-3 or TRBV12-4 to TRBJ1-1; D unclear. This CDR3 is 14 amino acids long. V was pared by 5 bases and J by 3 bases, with 13 bases between. The CDR3 sequence: CASSAFSSHTEAFF. DNA of the CDR3: TGTGCCAGCAGTGCGTTCAGTAGTCACACTGAAGCTTTCTTT.

CDR3 loop: CASSLSSFEGGSTEAFF. The CDR3, as DNA: TGTGCCAGCAGTTTATCGTCGTTTGAGGGGGGGAGCACTGAAGCTTTCTTT. V usage is TRBV28 and J usage is TRBJ1-1, with D perhaps matching TRBD1 (6 bases). Deletions cut 1 base from V and 4 bases from J, with 19 bases between. The CDR3 length is 17 residues. Per germline, CDR1 MDHEN and CDR2 SYDVKM.

The J gene is TRBJ2-1, the V gene TRBV6-5, with D possibly being TRBD2 (6 bases). CDR1 MNHEY and CDR2 SVGAGI come from the germline V gene. V dropped 6 bases and J dropped 6 bases, with 12 bases sitting between them. CDR3 length equals 13 residues. CDR3 amino acids: CASSFNSGNEQFF. The DNA for the CDR3 is TGTGCCAGCAGCTTTAATAGCGGCAATGAGCAGTTCTTC.

V usage is TRBV12-3 or TRBV12-4 and J usage is TRBJ2-7; 9 nucleotides line up with TRBD2. Trimming took 6 bases from V and 0 from J; bases not matched to a gene: 15. CDR3 length: 18 residues. The CDR3 loop is CASSDSETLAGPSYEQYF. In nucleotides, the CDR3 is TGTGCCAGCAGCGACAGTGAGACTCTAGCGGGGCCCTCCTACGAGCAGTACTTC.

The chain carries TRBV27 and TRBJ2-1, with D possibly being TRBD1 (5 bases). Trimming cost V 6 bases and J 4 bases, with 13 bases left between them. The germline V gene encodes CDR1 MNHEY and CDR2 SMNVEV (reference sequence). The CDR3 is 14 residues long. DNA for the CDR3: TGTGCCAGCAGACAGGCTTCCCCTTACAATGAGCAGTTCTTC. The encoded protein is CASRQASPYNEQFF.

V and J are TRBV7-9 and TRBJ2-2, with D perhaps assigned TRBD1 or TRBD2 (5 bases each). The germline V and J ends were trimmed by 4 bases and 4 bases, with 13 bases remaining between them. The CDR3 consists of 15 residues. CDR1 SEHNR and CDR2 FQNEAQ come from the germline V gene (reference sequence). This chain's CDR3 is CASSSSRDVTGELFF. The CDR3 nucleotides are TGTGCCAGCAGCTCCTCCCGGGACGTCACCGGGGAGCTGTTTTTT. Variable domain in full (rest from reference TRBV7-9 and TRBJ2-2): DTGVSQNPRHKITKRGQNVTFRCDPISEHNRLYWYRQTLGQGPEFLTYFQNEAQLEKSRLLSDRFSAERPKGSFSTLEIQRTEQGDSAMYLCASSSSRDVTGELFFGEGSRLTVL.

This chain joins TRBV12-3 or TRBV12-4 and TRBJ2-7; 13 nucleotides align to TRBD2. The CDR3 extends over 16 amino acids. J lost 7 bases, V lost 6 bases, and 12 bases had no gene match. CDR3 in DNA: TGTGCCAGCAGCCTTGGACTAGCGGGAGCGCGGTTTGAGCAGTACTTC. It encodes CASSLGLAGARFEQYF.

V and J are TRBV12-3 or TRBV12-4 and TRBJ2-7; no clear D. Trimming stripped 6 bases from V and 3 bases from J, with 6 bases between. The CDR3 sequence is 11 residues long. Here the CDR3 reads CASSINYEQYF. In DNA, the CDR3 is TGTGCCAGCAGCATTAACTACGAGCAGTACTTC.

This chain joins TRBV19 and TRBJ2-1, with D tentatively TRBD2 (5 bases). Between the trimmed V and J ends, which lost 3 bases and 5 bases, there was a span of 11 bases. The germline gives CDR1 LNHDA, CDR2 SQIVND (reference sequence). The CDR3 has 14 amino acids. Here the CDR3 reads CASSIGLAHNEQFF. DNA for the CDR3: TGTGCCAGTAGTATTGGGCTAGCCCACAATGAGCAGTTCTTC.